The TCR beta chain under discussion was sequenced for a study of PD-1 blockade in mismatch repair-deficient tumors. As to this clone: The target antigen is unknown.

Libraries were prepared by immunoSEQ multiplex PCR; TCRdb keeps only in-frame clonotypes and omits some of them. Of 30,000 to 45,000 clones in the sample, approximately 88% were seen once. Findings of the study overall: Tumor-resident clones, often undetectable pretreatment in blood, expanded then contracted after pembrolizumab.

Every patient had mismatch repair deficiency by PCR or immunohistochemistry. TCR sequencing covered a few patients who responded to pembrolizumab. This specimen consisted of PBMCs, obtained around 38 weeks after starting pembrolizumab. The source is an adult with mismatch repair-deficient cancer.

The CDR3 sequence: CASSIVTGGYNEQFF. The CDR3 nucleotides read TGTGCCAGTAGTATTGTGACAGGGGGCTACAATGAGCAGTTCTTC. This chain connects TRBV19 to TRBJ2-1, with 9 bases aligning to TRBD1. This CDR3 region has 15 residues. The V segment lost 3 bases and the J segment 3 bases; nucleotides outside the gene matches: 3. The germline CDR1 and CDR2 sequences are LNHDA and SQIVND (reference sequence).